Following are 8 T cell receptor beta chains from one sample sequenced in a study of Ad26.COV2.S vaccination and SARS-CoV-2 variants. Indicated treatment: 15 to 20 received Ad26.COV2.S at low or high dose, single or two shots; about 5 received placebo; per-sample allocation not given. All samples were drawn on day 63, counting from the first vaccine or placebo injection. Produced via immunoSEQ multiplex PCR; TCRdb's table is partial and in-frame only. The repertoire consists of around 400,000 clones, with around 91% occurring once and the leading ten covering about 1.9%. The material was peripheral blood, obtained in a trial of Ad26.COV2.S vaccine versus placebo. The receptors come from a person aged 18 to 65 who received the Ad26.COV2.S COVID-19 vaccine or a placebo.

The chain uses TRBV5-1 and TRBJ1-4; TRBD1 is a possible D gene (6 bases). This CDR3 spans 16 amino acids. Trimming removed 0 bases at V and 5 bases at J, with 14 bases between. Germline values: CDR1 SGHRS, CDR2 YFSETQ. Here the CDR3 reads CASSLGAGQPNEKLFF. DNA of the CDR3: TGCGCCAGCAGCTTGGGGGCCGGACAGCCCAATGAAAAACTGTTTTTT. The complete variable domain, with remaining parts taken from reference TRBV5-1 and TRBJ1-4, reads KAGVTQTPRYLIKTRGQQVTLSCSPISGHRSVSWYQQTPGQGLQFLFEYFSETQRNKGNFPGRFSGRQFSNSRSEMNVSTLELGDSALYLCASSLGAGQPNEKLFFGSGTQLSVL.

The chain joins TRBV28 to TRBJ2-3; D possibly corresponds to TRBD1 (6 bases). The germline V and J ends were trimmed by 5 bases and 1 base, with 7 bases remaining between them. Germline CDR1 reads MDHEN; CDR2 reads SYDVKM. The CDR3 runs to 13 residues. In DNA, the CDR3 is TGTGCCAGCAGTGAGGGGGGCACAGATACGCAGTATTTT. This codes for CASSEGGTDTQYF.

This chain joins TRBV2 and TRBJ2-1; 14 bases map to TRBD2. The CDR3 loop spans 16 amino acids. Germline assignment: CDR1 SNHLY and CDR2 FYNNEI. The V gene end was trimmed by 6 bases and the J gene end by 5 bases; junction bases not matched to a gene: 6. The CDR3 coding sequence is TGTGCCAGCAGCGCTCCGGGACTAGCGGGAGACAATGAGCAGTTCTTC. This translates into CASSAPGLAGDNEQFF.

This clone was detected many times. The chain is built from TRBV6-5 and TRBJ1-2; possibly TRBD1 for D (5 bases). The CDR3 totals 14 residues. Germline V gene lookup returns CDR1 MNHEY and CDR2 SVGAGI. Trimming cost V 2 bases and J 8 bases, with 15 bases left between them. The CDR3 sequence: CASSYVPQGGGYTF. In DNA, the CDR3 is TGTGCCAGCAGTTACGTACCCCAGGGTGGCGGCTACACCTTC.

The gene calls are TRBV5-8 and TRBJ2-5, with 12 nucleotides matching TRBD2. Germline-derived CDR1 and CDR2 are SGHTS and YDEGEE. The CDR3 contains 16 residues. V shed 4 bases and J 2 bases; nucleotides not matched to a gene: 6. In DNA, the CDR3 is TGTGCCAGCAGCCGAGGCACTAGCGGGGGGCAAGAGACCCAGTACTTC. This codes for CASSRGTSGGQETQYF.

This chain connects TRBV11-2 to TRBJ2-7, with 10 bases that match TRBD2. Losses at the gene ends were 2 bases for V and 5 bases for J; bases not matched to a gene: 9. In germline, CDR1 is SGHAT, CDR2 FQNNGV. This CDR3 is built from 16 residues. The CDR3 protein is CASSLIASGSFHEQYF. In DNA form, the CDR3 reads TGTGCCAGCAGCTTAATCGCTAGCGGGAGTTTCCACGAGCAGTACTTC.

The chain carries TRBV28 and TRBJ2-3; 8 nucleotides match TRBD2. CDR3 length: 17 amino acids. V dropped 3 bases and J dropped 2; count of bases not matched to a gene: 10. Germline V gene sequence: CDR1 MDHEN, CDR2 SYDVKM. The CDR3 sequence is CASSFSTAGEDTDTQYF. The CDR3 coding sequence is TGTGCCAGCAGTTTCTCTACAGCGGGAGAGGACACAGATACGCAGTATTTT.

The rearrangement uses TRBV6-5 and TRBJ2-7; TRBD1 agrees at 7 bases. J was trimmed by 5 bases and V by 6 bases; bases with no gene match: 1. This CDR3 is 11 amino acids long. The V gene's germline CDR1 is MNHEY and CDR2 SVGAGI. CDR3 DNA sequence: TGTGCCAGCAGCACAGGGGACGAGCAGTACTTC. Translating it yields CASSTGDEQYF.